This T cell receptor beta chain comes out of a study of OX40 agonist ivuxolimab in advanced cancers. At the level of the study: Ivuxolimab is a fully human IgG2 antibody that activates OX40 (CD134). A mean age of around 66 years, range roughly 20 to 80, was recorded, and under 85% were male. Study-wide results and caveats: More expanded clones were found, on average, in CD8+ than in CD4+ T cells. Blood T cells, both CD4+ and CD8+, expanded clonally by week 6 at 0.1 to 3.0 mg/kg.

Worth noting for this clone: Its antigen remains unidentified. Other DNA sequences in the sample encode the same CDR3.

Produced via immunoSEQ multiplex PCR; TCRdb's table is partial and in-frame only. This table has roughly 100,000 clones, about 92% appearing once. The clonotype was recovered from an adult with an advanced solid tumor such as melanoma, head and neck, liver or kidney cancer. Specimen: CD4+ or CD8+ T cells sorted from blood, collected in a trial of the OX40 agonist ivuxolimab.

The CDR3 nucleotides read TGTGCCAGCAGTGAGCTCTACGAGCAGTACTTC. This translates into CASSELYEQYF. The chain has TRBV6-1 and TRBJ2-7, with D hard to call. V lost 3 bases, J lost 3 bases, and 3 bases lay in between. Germline CDR1 MNHNS, CDR2 SASEGT. CDR3 length equals 11 residues.